The clone carrying this TCR beta chain was observed a few times. This sample was included in a study of T-cell memory formation after mild COVID-19. Study context: Largely, the TCR clusters proved donor specific.

CDR3 length equals 11 residues. V lost 7 bases and J 8 bases, leaving 9 bases between the germline ends. The germline CDR1 and CDR2 sequences are LNHDA and SQIVND (reference sequence). One entry per CDR3 protein, called by TCRdb with MiXCR from the 5' RACE reads. The sample carries about 540,000 distinct CDR3 sequences, about a fifth recorded once. V and J are TRBV19 and TRBJ2-1; tentative D call: TRBD1 (5 bases). This sequence was found in an adult woman who had mild COVID-19 (a few samples of this study predate the infection). Cell type and time point are not known. Sequencing input: PBMCs or a T cell subset sorted from them (not recorded which). The CDR3 sequence: CASNAGHEQFF. The CDR3 DNA sequence: TGTGCCAGTAACGCAGGGCATGAGCAGTTCTTC.